These 32 T cell receptor beta chains originate from one sample sequenced in a study of blood T cell repertoires in COVID-19. Using immunoSEQ multiplex PCR, the repertoire was profiled, and TCRdb retains in-frame clones only, with some absent. Here the sample spans around 190,000 clones, over 70% being singletons. The sample consisted of peripheral blood. The origin of the receptors is a man between 60 and 75 years old with acute or convalescent COVID-19.

V is TRBV3-1 (or the pseudogene TRBV3-2) and J is TRBJ1-2; 7 bases are shared with TRBD1. Losses at the gene ends were 0 bases for V and 1 base for J; bases not matched to a gene: 2. The CDR3 contains 15 residues. The germline V gene has CDR1 LGHDT and CDR2 YNNKEL (reference sequence). CDR3 bases: TGTGCCAGCAGCCAAGATAGGGACAGTAACTATGGCTACACCTTC. Protein sequence: CASSQDRDSNYGYTF.

This chain connects TRBV24-1 to TRBJ2-1; 9 nucleotides line up with TRBD2. The V and J ends lost 2 bases and 4 bases, in that order; junction bases with no gene match: 8. Germline CDR1 reads KGHDR; CDR2 reads SFDVKD. The CDR3 totals 17 residues. The CDR3 protein is CATSDSGQTSGYNEQFF. In DNA form, the CDR3 reads TGTGCCACCAGTGATTCGGGGCAGACTAGCGGTTACAATGAGCAGTTCTTC.

CDR3 protein: CASTAAGGTDTQYF. The CDR3 nucleotides read TGTGCCAGCACCGCAGCGGGGGGCACAGATACGCAGTATTTT. The J gene is TRBJ2-3, the V gene TRBV9, with 8 bases fitting TRBD2. CDR1 SGDLS and CDR2 YYNGEE come from the germline V gene. The trim removed 6 bases at V and 1 base at J, leaving 4 bases unmatched. The CDR3 sequence is 14 residues long.

The chain joins TRBV24-1 to TRBJ2-1, with a weak D call TRBD2 (5 bases). The V end was cut by 3 bases, the J end by 9 bases, with 14 bases between. Germline assignment: CDR1 KGHDR and CDR2 SFDVKD. This CDR3 is 14 amino acids long. Here the CDR3 DNA reads TGTGCCACCAGTGATCCCCCGGCGGGTACTGAGCAGTTCTTC. This gives the protein CATSDPPAGTEQFF.

Only one count was recorded for this clone. The chain recombines TRBV6-2 or TRBV6-3 with TRBJ2-1; 8 bases are shared with TRBD1. Germline CDR1 and CDR2: MNHEY and SVGEGT. The length of the CDR3 is 15 residues. V lost 6 bases to trimming and J lost 7 bases; unmatched junction nucleotides: 11. CDR3: CASSLLKQGANEQFF. Written as DNA, the CDR3 is TGTGCCAGCAGCCTCCTAAAGCAGGGGGCGAATGAGCAGTTCTTC.

The rearrangement joins TRBV6-5 to TRBJ1-1, with D maybe TRBD1 (5 bases). The V end was cut by 0 bases, the J end by 8 bases, with 10 bases between. The germline gives CDR1 MNHEY, CDR2 SVGAGI. The CDR3 is 13 amino acids. As DNA, the CDR3 is TGTGCCAGCAGTTACTCGCAACAGGCCGAAGCTTTCTTT. Translation gives CASSYSQQAEAFF.

V usage is TRBV3-1 (or the pseudogene TRBV3-2) and J usage is TRBJ2-7, with D possibly TRBD2 on 5 matching bases. This CDR3 has 13 residues. The germline gives CDR1 LGHDT, CDR2 YNNKEL (reference sequence). V was shortened by 0 bases and J by 6 bases, with 9 bases between the two germline ends. Here the CDR3 reads CASSQDRRGEQYF. In DNA form, the CDR3 reads TGTGCCAGCAGCCAAGATCGACGGGGCGAGCAGTACTTC.

This clone occurred once. The chain carries TRBV19 and TRBJ1-1; tentatively, D is TRBD1 (6 bases). V lost 3 bases, J lost 4 bases, and 12 bases lay in between. CDR3 length equals 14 residues. Germline CDR1 and CDR2: LNHDA and SQIVND (reference sequence). CDR3 sequence reads: CASSIPGGRTEAFF. In DNA, the CDR3 is TGTGCCAGTAGTATCCCGGGGGGCCGCACTGAAGCTTTCTTT.

This chain links TRBV23-1 with TRBJ1-1, with D tentatively TRBD1 (5 bases). TRBV23-1 is assigned to the ORF class and has an uncertain function. V was clipped by 0 bases and J by 4 bases, with 15 bases between them. The CDR3 spans 16 residues. CDR3 amino acids: CASSQSPGRGFTEAFF. In DNA form, the CDR3 reads TGCGCCAGCAGTCAATCCCCCGGGAGGGGTTTCACTGAAGCTTTCTTT.

V and J are TRBV6-6 and TRBJ1-1; TRBD1 aligns across 9 bases. The length of the CDR3 is 12 residues. V gave up 6 bases and J gave up 8 bases; unmatched junction bases: 4. Germline V gives CDR1 MNHNY, CDR2 SVGAGI (reference sequence). In DNA, the CDR3 is TGTGCCAGCAGCAAACAGGGGGCCGAAGCTTTCTTT. Encoded protein: CASSKQGAEAFF.

The chain has TRBV2 and TRBJ2-3; tentatively, D is TRBD2 (6 bases). The CDR3 is 15 amino acids. Germline V gene sequence: CDR1 SNHLY, CDR2 FYNNEI. Deletions cut 6 bases from V and 0 bases from J, with 13 bases between. The CDR3 sequence is CASSTEEGSTDTQYF. CDR3 sequence (DNA): TGTGCCAGCAGCACGGAGGAGGGTAGCACAGATACGCAGTATTTT. The entire variable domain, with the rest obtained from reference TRBV2 and TRBJ2-3, is as follows: EPEVTQTPSHQVTQMGQEVILRCVPISNHLYFYWYRQILGQKVEFLVSFYNNEISEKSEIFDDQFSVERPDGSNFTLKIRSTKLEDSAMYFCASSTEEGSTDTQYFGPGTRLTVL.

The chain is built from TRBV7-9 and TRBJ2-1, with 8 bases that match TRBD2. This CDR3 has 16 amino acids. The J segment lost 2 bases and the V segment lost 3 bases, leaving 6 bases of the junction unmatched. In germline, CDR1 is SEHNR, CDR2 FQNEAQ (reference sequence). This chain's CDR3 is CASSFTRGGPYNEQFF. The CDR3 bases are TGTGCCAGCAGCTTCACCCGGGGGGGCCCCTACAATGAGCAGTTCTTC.

This clone was seen only a few times. The rearrangement uses TRBV11-2 and TRBJ1-1; possibly TRBD1 for D (5 bases). The CDR3 has 15 amino acids. V lost 5 bases and J 0 bases, leaving 13 bases between the germline ends. Germline CDR1 reads SGHAT; CDR2 reads FQNNGV. Here the CDR3 DNA reads TGTGCCAGCAGCGTCACCGGGGGGGTGAACACTGAAGCTTTCTTT. Translation gives CASSVTGGVNTEAFF.

The gene calls are TRBV21-1 and TRBJ2-2; whether TRBD2, the table's D call, matches the DNA was not checked. TRBV21-1 is annotated as a pseudogene. CDR3 size: 18 residues. DNA for the CDR3: TGTGCCAGCAGCCGGGGGGCCAAGCCAATTGCGAACACCGGGGAGCTGTTTTTT. This codes for CASSRGAKPIANTGELFF.

The rearrangement links TRBV5-5 to TRBJ2-5; a possible D gene is TRBD1 (5 bases). From germline, CDR1 is SGHKS and CDR2 YYEKEE (reference sequence). The CDR3 runs to 13 residues. Trimming took 4 bases from V and 4 from J, leaving 11 bases between them. The CDR3 loop reads CASSPSRVETQYF. The CDR3 bases are TGTGCCAGCAGCCCCTCCAGGGTAGAGACCCAGTACTTC.

The rearrangement links TRBV7-8 to TRBJ1-6, with TRBD1 identical over 9 bases. The junction had 4 bases not matched to a gene; V was cut back by 6 bases and J by 7 bases. Germline V gene data show CDR1 as SGHVS and CDR2 as FQNEAQ. This CDR3 comprises 14 residues. The CDR3 DNA sequence: TGTGCCAGCAGACCCGGGACAGGGAATTCACCCCTCCACTTT. Its translation: CASRPGTGNSPLHF.

This chain links TRBV3-1 (or the pseudogene TRBV3-2) with TRBJ2-3; 7 bases line up with TRBD2. V lost 2 bases to trimming and J lost 3 bases; unmatched junction nucleotides: 20. The CDR3 contains 20 residues. Germline V CDR1 and CDR2: LGHDT, YNNKEL (reference sequence). The CDR3 region is CASSQKPPAGSGAGTDTQYF. CDR3 coding DNA: TGTGCCAGCAGCCAAAAACCCCCGGCGGGCAGCGGGGCGGGAACAGATACGCAGTATTTT.

The chain couples TRBV6-5 to TRBJ2-7; D ambiguous. CDR3 length: 11 amino acids. V dropped 2 bases and J dropped 6 bases, with 5 bases sitting between them. Germline V gene sequence: CDR1 MNHEY, CDR2 SVGAGI. The CDR3 region is CASSYGREQYF. As DNA, the CDR3 is TGTGCCAGCAGTTACGGCCGCGAGCAGTACTTC.

The chain carries TRBV29-1 and TRBJ2-1, with TRBD2 matching 11 bases. The CDR3 has 14 amino acids. Germline trimming cut 5 bases from V and 7 bases from J; bases unmatched to any gene: 7. The germline V gene encodes CDR1 SQVTM and CDR2 ANQGSEA. The CDR3 spells CSVNLAGGQNEQFF. For the CDR3, the DNA is TGCAGCGTTAACTTAGCGGGAGGGCAGAATGAGCAGTTCTTC.

A single count supports this clone. V is TRBV5-1 and J is TRBJ2-5; D may be TRBD1 (5 bases). CDR1 and CDR2 from the germline V gene are SGHRS and YFSETQ. V was trimmed by 1 base and J by 4 bases, leaving 11 bases between them. The CDR3 extends over 14 amino acids. CDR3 nucleotide sequence: TGCGCCAGCAGCTTGCCCAGGGTAGGAGAGACCCAGTACTTC. Translating it yields CASSLPRVGETQYF.

V is TRBV19 and J is TRBJ2-7; 7 bases map to TRBD2. V was clipped by 6 bases and J by 2 bases; unmatched bases: 7. Per the germline V gene, CDR1 is LNHDA and CDR2 is SQIVND (reference sequence). CDR3 size: 14 residues. The CDR3, as DNA: TGTGCCAGTAGCCCGAGCGGGGTAACCTACGAGCAGTACTTC. Translation: CASSPSGVTYEQYF.

This clone has only a few counts. CDR3 sequence reads: CASSPARQDYGYTF. The DNA for the CDR3 is TGTGCCAGCAGCCCGGCCAGGCAGGACTATGGCTACACCTTC. V is TRBV5-6 and J is TRBJ1-2; D gene uncertain. CDR3 length equals 14 residues. CDR1 SGHDT and CDR2 YYEEEE come from the germline V gene. V gave up 4 bases and J gave up 3 bases, with 13 bases separating them.

The genes are TRBV10-2 and TRBJ2-3; perhaps TRBD2 as D (5 bases). Trimming removed 3 bases at V and 0 bases at J, with 10 bases between. The germline gives CDR1 WSHSY, CDR2 SAAADI. This CDR3 spans 15 amino acids. The CDR3 here is CASSDWGESTDTQYF. For the CDR3, the DNA is TGCGCCAGCAGTGACTGGGGAGAAAGCACAGATACGCAGTATTTT.

The chain links TRBV4-3 to TRBJ1-4; no reliable D call. CDR3 length: 15 amino acids. Trimming left V 2 bases short and J 8 bases short, with 15 bases between. Germline lookup yields CDR1 LGHNA and CDR2 YSLEER. Here the CDR3 reads CASSQIAAGNEKLFF. The CDR3 nucleotides read TGCGCCAGCAGCCAAATCGCGGCGGGGAACGAAAAACTGTTTTTT.

This chain links TRBV20-1 with TRBJ2-5; D is possibly TRBD1 (5 bases). The V end was cut by 5 bases, the J end by 7 bases, with 8 bases between. The CDR3 sequence is 10 residues long. CDR1 and CDR2 (germline): DFQATT, SNEGSKA (reference sequence). In nucleotides, the CDR3 is TGCAGTGCTGCAAGGGGGACCCAGTACTTC. Protein product: CSAARGTQYF.

The CDR3 nucleotides are TGTGCCAGCAGTTTCAATGGCGGGAGTCCCCACAATGAGCAGTTCTTC. It encodes CASSFNGGSPHNEQFF. The chain joins TRBV27 to TRBJ2-1, with 7 bases identical to TRBD2. Germline CDR1 and CDR2: MNHEY and SMNVEV (reference sequence). Trimming at V came to 3 bases and at J to 5 bases, leaving 10 bases not matched to a gene. There are 16 residues in the CDR3.

The sample holds a few counts of this clone. The chain couples TRBV19 to TRBJ1-5, with 8 bases fitting TRBD1. There are 17 residues in the CDR3. Germline V gene data show CDR1 as LNHDA and CDR2 as SQIVND (reference sequence). The J segment lost 4 bases and the V segment lost 4 bases, leaving 12 bases of the junction unmatched. DNA of the CDR3: TGTGCCAGTAGTAGCCGACAGGGGAGTGTGAGGAATCAGCCCCAGCATTTT. Its translation: CASSSRQGSVRNQPQHF. Based on the CDR3 plus reference TRBV19 and TRBJ1-5, the full variable domain is DGGITQSPKYLFRKEGQNVTLSCEQNLNHDAMYWYRQDPGQGLRLIYYSQIVNDFQKGDIAEGYSVSREKKESFPLTVTSAQKNPTAFYLCASSSRQGSVRNQPQHFGDGTRLSIL.

The count of this clone is one. The chain employs TRBV19 and TRBJ1-2; 8 bases align to TRBD1. V lost 5 bases to trimming and J lost 6 bases; unmatched junction nucleotides: 11. The CDR3 length is 15 residues. Germline lookup yields CDR1 LNHDA and CDR2 SQIVND (reference sequence). CDR3 coding DNA: TGTGCCAGTAGTCCCCAAGTTGCAGGGGGCCATGGCTACACCTTC. This codes for CASSPQVAGGHGYTF.

The J gene is TRBJ2-3, the V gene TRBV2; 10 bases line up with TRBD2. Germline V gene lookup returns CDR1 SNHLY and CDR2 FYNNEI. Unmatched junction bases numbered 3, after V lost 7 bases and J lost 2 bases. This CDR3 is built from 14 residues. This chain's CDR3 is CASILAGATDTQYF. CDR3 DNA: TGTGCCAGCATCCTAGCGGGGGCCACAGATACGCAGTATTTT.

The CDR3: CASSLGLAGVGEQYF. The CDR3 bases are TGTGCCAGCAGCTTAGGACTAGCGGGAGTCGGGGAGCAGTACTTC. V usage is TRBV7-8 and J usage is TRBJ2-7; TRBD2 aligns across 12 bases. With 1 base clipped from V and 7 bases from J, the junction kept 5 bases outside the gene matches. The CDR3 loop spans 15 amino acids. CDR1 SGHVS and CDR2 FQNEAQ come from the germline V gene.

The chain has TRBV7-9 and TRBJ2-7, with TRBD2 matching over 10 bases. Germline CDR1 is SEHNR and CDR2 is FQNEAQ (reference sequence). The CDR3 contains 17 residues. The V and J ends lost 4 bases and 3 bases, in that order; junction bases with no gene match: 12. CDR3 bases: TGTGCCAGCAGCTCCCCCAGACAACTAGCGGGGAACTACGAGCAGTACTTC. It encodes CASSSPRQLAGNYEQYF.

The chain is built from TRBV4-3 and TRBJ2-7, with 10 bases aligning to TRBD1. The CDR3 consists of 16 residues. V shed 0 bases, J shed 4 bases, and the junction held 6 bases outside the gene matches. Germline CDR1 and CDR2: LGHNA and YSLEER. CDR3 amino acids: CASSQDDRGLGYEQYF. The CDR3 nucleotides are TGCGCCAGCAGCCAAGACGACAGGGGGCTTGGGTACGAGCAGTACTTC.